The 24 T cell receptor beta chains listed next were all sequenced from one sample in a study of blood T cell repertoires in COVID-19. TCRdb's table, derived via immunoSEQ multiplex PCR, lists solely in-frame clones and lacks some. The table shows 100,000 to 120,000 clones, with approximately 80% occurring only once. The sample comprised peripheral blood. The receptors stem from a woman aged 80 or over with acute or convalescent COVID-19.

The chain is built from TRBV9 and TRBJ2-1, with 8 bases matching TRBD2. Trimming took 0 bases from V and 3 from J; bases not matched to a gene: 2. Germline V gene lookup returns CDR1 SGDLS and CDR2 YYNGEE. This CDR3 contains 15 residues. CDR3 nucleotides: TGTGCCAGCAGCGTAGCTCTAGCGGGCTACAATGAGCAGTTCTTC. The encoded protein is CASSVALAGYNEQFF.

This chain joins TRBV13 and TRBJ1-2; D possibly corresponds to TRBD1 (6 bases). Germline V CDR1 and CDR2: PRHDT, FYEKMQ (reference sequence). CDR3 size: 13 residues. The germline V and J ends were trimmed by 3 bases and 1 base, with 6 bases remaining between them. The CDR3 protein is CASSFRGNYGYTF. The CDR3 DNA reads TGTGCCAGCAGCTTCAGGGGTAACTATGGCTACACCTTC.

This rearrangement joins TRBV24-1 to TRBJ2-7; tentatively, D is TRBD2 (6 bases). Trimming stripped 3 bases from V and 5 bases from J, with 10 bases between. This CDR3 contains 13 residues. The germline CDR1 and CDR2 sequences are KGHDR and SFDVKD. This chain's CDR3 is CATSDRTINEQYF. The DNA for the CDR3 is TGTGCCACCAGTGATAGGACTATAAACGAGCAGTACTTC.

CDR3 in amino acids: CASSRGQGETQYF. For the CDR3, the DNA is TGTGCCAGCAGCCGCGGACAGGGAGAGACCCAGTACTTC. The V and J genes are TRBV7-8 and TRBJ2-5; 8 nucleotides align to TRBD1. CDR1 is SGHVS and CDR2 is FQNEAQ in the germline V gene. The CDR3 runs 13 residues. V dropped 5 bases and J dropped 4; count of bases not matched to a gene: 3.

The chain carries TRBV3-1 (or the pseudogene TRBV3-2) and TRBJ2-6; D not resolved. This CDR3 has 17 amino acids. From germline, CDR1 is LGHDT and CDR2 YNNKEL (reference sequence). V lost 1 base, J lost 2 bases, and 12 bases lay in between. In DNA, the CDR3 is TGTGCCAGCAGCCAAGTCGTATACTATGCTGGGGCCAACGTCCTGACTTTC. This gives the protein CASSQVVYYAGANVLTF.

The V and J genes are TRBV3-1 (or the pseudogene TRBV3-2) and TRBJ1-3; TRBD1 aligns across 11 bases. The CDR3 covers 16 residues. The J segment lost 3 bases and the V segment lost 3 bases, leaving 4 bases of the junction unmatched. CDR1 is LGHDT and CDR2 is YNNKEL in the germline V gene (reference sequence). CDR3 DNA sequence: TGTGCCAGCAGCCATCTGGGACAGGGGGGTGGAAACACCATATATTTT. This codes for CASSHLGQGGGNTIYF.

V usage is TRBV20-1 and J usage is TRBJ2-3, with D possibly TRBD2 on 6 matching bases. V lost 5 bases and J 4 bases, leaving 13 bases between the germline ends. The CDR3 is 13 residues long. Germline loops: CDR1 DFQATT, CDR2 SNEGSKA (reference sequence). CDR3 nucleotide sequence: TGCAGTGCTCGTGCCGGGAGTGCAGATACGCAGTATTTT. Protein: CSARAGSADTQYF.

The CDR3 DNA reads as TGCGCCAGCAGCCCGCGGGGCGAGAGGGGTTCCTATAATTCACCCCTCCACTTT. Amino acids: CASSPRGERGSYNSPLHF. This chain uses TRBV5-1 with TRBJ1-6; D is perhaps TRBD1 (5 bases). V lost 4 bases and J lost 1, with 18 bases in between. The length of the CDR3 is 18 residues. The germline gives CDR1 SGHRS, CDR2 YFSETQ.

This chain connects TRBV5-4 to TRBJ2-3; 11 positions agree with TRBD2. The J segment lost 3 bases and the V segment lost 0 bases, leaving 0 bases of the junction unmatched. Per the germline V gene, CDR1 is SGHNT and CDR2 is YYREEE (reference sequence). The CDR3 runs 15 residues. This CDR3 reads CASSLASGRTDTQYF. CDR3 nucleotide sequence: TGTGCCAGCAGCTTGGCTAGCGGGAGGACAGATACGCAGTATTTT.

V and J are TRBV3-1 (or the pseudogene TRBV3-2) and TRBJ1-2, with 7 bases identical to TRBD1. The CDR3 is 13 residues long. Trimming took 5 bases from V and 3 from J; bases not matched to a gene: 3. Germline CDR1 reads LGHDT; CDR2 reads YNNKEL (reference sequence). The CDR3 loop reads CASSWDSDYGYTF. DNA of the CDR3: TGTGCCAGCAGCTGGGACAGTGACTATGGCTACACCTTC.

The count of this clone is one. This chain links TRBV6-5 with TRBJ2-5, with TRBD1 as a possible D gene (6 bases). The length of the CDR3 is 15 residues. Trimming took off 0 bases at V and 1 base at J, with 9 bases between the two ends. Germline CDR1 is MNHEY and CDR2 is SVGAGI. For the CDR3, the DNA is TGTGCCAGCAGTTACTCCACAGGGTCCCAAGAGACCCAGTACTTC. Translating gives CASSYSTGSQETQYF.

The DNA for the CDR3 is TGCGCCAGCACCCCAGGGGAAAACTATGGCTACACCTTC. Amino acid sequence: CASTPGENYGYTF. This chain joins TRBV5-1 and TRBJ1-2, with D possibly TRBD1 on 6 matching bases. The CDR3 consists of 13 residues. Trimming shortened V by 6 bases and J by 2 bases, and 11 bases separated the two germline ends. Germline lookup yields CDR1 SGHRS and CDR2 YFSETQ.

The sample holds one count of this clone. This chain uses TRBV28 with TRBJ2-3; 12 bases are shared with TRBD2. Trimming cost V 6 bases and J 2 bases; bases outside gene matches: 3. The CDR3 covers 15 residues. Germline V lookup: CDR1 MDHEN, CDR2 SYDVKM. The CDR3 nucleotides are TGTGCCAGCAGCCCTAGCGGGAGGGCCACAGATACGCAGTATTTT. The encoded protein is CASSPSGRATDTQYF. Full variable domain (outside the CDR3, taken from reference TRBV28 and TRBJ2-3): DVKVTQSSRYLVKRTGEKVFLECVQDMDHENMFWYRQDPGLGLRLIYFSYDVKMKEKGDIPEGYSVSREKKERFSLILESASTNQTSMYLCASSPSGRATDTQYFGPGTRLTVL.

V is TRBV18 and J is TRBJ2-1, with TRBD2 matching 12 bases. Looked up from germline, CDR1 is KGHSH and CDR2 is LQKENI. J gave up 7 bases and V 5 bases, and 6 bases lay outside the gene matches. This CDR3 spans 15 amino acids. This CDR3 is CASSTGTSGRNEQFF. CDR3 in DNA: TGTGCCAGCTCAACCGGGACTAGCGGGCGGAATGAGCAGTTCTTC.

The rearrangement joins TRBV6-6 to TRBJ1-5, with 9 nucleotides matching TRBD1. Trimming at V came to 3 bases and at J to 4 bases, leaving 4 bases not matched to a gene. CDR1 and CDR2 (germline): MNHNY, SVGAGI (reference sequence). There are 15 residues in the CDR3. The CDR3 coding sequence is TGTGCCAGCAGTTATCCAGGACAGGGGAATCAGCCCCAGCATTTT. Protein product: CASSYPGQGNQPQHF.

This clone appeared once. The chain uses TRBV3-1 (or the pseudogene TRBV3-2) and TRBJ1-1; possibly TRBD1 for D (6 bases). The germline V gene has CDR1 LGHDT and CDR2 YNNKEL (reference sequence). V gave up 4 bases and J gave up 7 bases, with 13 bases separating them. The CDR3 has 13 amino acids. The CDR3 here is CASSPGEGGEAFF. CDR3 coding DNA: TGTGCCAGCAGCCCAGGGGAAGGAGGTGAAGCTTTCTTT.

The chain couples TRBV5-1 to TRBJ2-5, with 9 bases aligning to TRBD2. The length of the CDR3 is 15 residues. J was trimmed by 5 bases and V by 4 bases; bases with no gene match: 9. CDR1 and CDR2 (germline): SGHRS, YFSETQ. The CDR3 coding sequence is TGCGCCAGCAGCAGGGGGCGGGAGGGCCCCGAGACCCAGTACTTC. This sequence encodes CASSRGREGPETQYF. Combining the CDR3 with reference TRBV5-1 and TRBJ2-5 gives the whole variable domain KAGVTQTPRYLIKTRGQQVTLSCSPISGHRSVSWYQQTPGQGLQFLFEYFSETQRNKGNFPGRFSGRQFSNSRSEMNVSTLELGDSALYLCASSRGREGPETQYFGPGTRLLVL.

This clone was seen once. The chain links TRBV10-3 to TRBJ1-3, with D perhaps TRBD1 (5 bases). The germline V and J ends were trimmed by 6 bases and 0 bases, with 15 bases remaining between them. The CDR3 spans 16 residues. Looked up from germline, CDR1 is ENHRY and CDR2 is SYGVKD. The DNA of the CDR3 is TGTGCCATCAGCACCGGGCGCGGGGGCTCTGGAAACACCATATATTTT. Protein product: CAISTGRGGSGNTIYF.

The chain employs TRBV12-3 or TRBV12-4 and TRBJ1-5; unclear D gene. The CDR3 totals 13 residues. V dropped 7 bases and J dropped 3 bases, with 10 bases sitting between them. This CDR3 is CASTRAPNQPQHF. CDR3 bases: TGTGCCAGCACGCGGGCCCCCAATCAGCCCCAGCATTTT.

This sequence joins TRBV5-1 and TRBJ1-2, with D possibly being TRBD1 (5 bases). CDR3 length: 14 amino acids. V dropped 0 bases and J dropped 5 bases, with 11 bases sitting between them. Looked up from germline, CDR1 is SGHRS and CDR2 is YFSETQ. The CDR3 is CASSLDSTEYGYTF. CDR3 nucleotide sequence: TGCGCCAGCAGCTTGGACTCGACAGAGTATGGCTACACCTTC.

CDR3 bases: TGCGCCAGCAGCCACAGGACTAGCGGGTCTTACGAGCAGTACTTC. Its translation is CASSHRTSGSYEQYF. The chain is built from TRBV4-1 and TRBJ2-7, with 11 bases lining up with TRBD2. In germline, CDR1 is MGHRA, CDR2 YSYEKL. The CDR3 has 15 residues. V dropped 3 bases and J dropped 4; count of bases not matched to a gene: 5.

This clone was recorded only once. The chain recombines TRBV5-6 with TRBJ1-5, with 7 nucleotides matching TRBD1. V shed 0 bases and J 4 bases; nucleotides not matched to a gene: 4. The CDR3 covers 15 residues. CDR1 is SGHDT, CDR2 YYEEEE, per germline. CDR3 coding DNA: TGTGCCAGCAGCTTGGTTCGGGACAGAAATCAGCCCCAGCATTTT. Protein product: CASSLVRDRNQPQHF.

This clone appeared once. This chain connects TRBV7-2 to TRBJ2-3; 11 nucleotides agree with TRBD2. Per germline, CDR1 SGHTA and CDR2 FQGNSA. This CDR3 is 14 amino acids long. Trimming cost V 7 bases and J 5 bases; bases outside gene matches: 5. The CDR3 here is CASTPGLAEDTQYF. The DNA for the CDR3 is TGTGCCAGCACCCCGGGACTAGCGGAAGATACGCAGTATTTT.

The rearrangement joins TRBV2 to TRBJ1-2; TRBD1 agrees at 10 bases. Germline trimming cut 6 bases from V and 8 bases from J; bases unmatched to any gene: 15. Germline CDR1 SNHLY, CDR2 FYNNEI. CDR3 length equals 16 residues. The CDR3 protein is CASRLYPGQGSVGYTF. CDR3 coding DNA: TGTGCCAGCAGATTGTATCCGGGACAGGGGAGTGTGGGCTACACCTTC. Together with reference TRBV2 and TRBJ1-2, the CDR3 gives the full variable domain: EPEVTQTPSHQVTQMGQEVILRCVPISNHLYFYWYRQILGQKVEFLVSFYNNEISEKSEIFDDQFSVERPDGSNFTLKIRSTKLEDSAMYFCASRLYPGQGSVGYTFGSGTRLTVV.